This passage covers 32 T cell receptor beta chains from one sample sequenced in a study of CD8 T cells in Susac syndrome. The RNA input was roughly 0.45 to 1 ug, and it was reverse transcribed with random hexamers. TCRdb analysed the immunoSEQ multiplex PCR reads with MiXCR anew, one entry per CDR3 protein. In the table there are 140,000 or so distinct CDR3 sequences, approximately 95% of which are singletons. Sequences were obtained from CD4+ T cells from PBMCs. Receptors were obtained from a human donor with multiple sclerosis.

The V call is TRBV30, the J call TRBJ2-5; D unclear. This CDR3 region has 11 residues. Germline-derived CDR1 and CDR2 are GTSNPN and SVGIG (reference sequence). V was shortened by 4 bases and J by 3 bases, with 6 bases between the two germline ends. The CDR3 coding sequence is TGTGCCTGGACCTTAAAAGAGACCCAGTACTTC. Protein sequence: CAWTLKETQYF.

The chain joins TRBV7-2 to TRBJ2-3; D is possibly TRBD2 (7 bases). The germline gives CDR1 SGHTA, CDR2 FQGNSA. The CDR3 totals 18 residues. V lost 1 base, J lost 0 bases, and 17 bases lay in between. The CDR3 protein is CASSLGGGPSRSTDTQYF. CDR3 bases: TGTGCCAGCAGCTTAGGCGGGGGCCCGAGCCGTAGCACAGATACGCAGTATTTT.

The V gene is TRBV6-6, the J gene TRBJ1-5, with D uncertain. Germline V gene lookup returns CDR1 MNHNY and CDR2 SVGAGI (reference sequence). Trimming stripped 2 bases from V and 8 bases from J, with 13 bases between. The CDR3 consists of 14 residues. Written as DNA, the CDR3 is TGTGCCAGCAGTTACATCGGAGGTTGGGAGCCCCAGCATTTT. Protein sequence: CASSYIGGWEPQHF.

The rearrangement uses TRBV28 and TRBJ1-2; possible D gene TRBD1, 5 bases. V was trimmed by 4 bases and J by 4 bases, leaving 19 bases between them. Germline-derived CDR1 and CDR2 are MDHEN and SYDVKM. This CDR3 spans 16 amino acids. CDR3 DNA sequence: TGTGCCAGCAGTTCCCGCGATGCAGGGTTTAGCTATGGCTACACCTTC. Its protein is CASSSRDAGFSYGYTF.

This chain connects TRBV7-6 to TRBJ2-3; 11 bases match TRBD1. The V gene's germline CDR1 is SGHVS and CDR2 FNYEAQ. V lost 4 bases and J lost 6; bases outside the gene matches: 9. The CDR3 covers 16 residues. This CDR3 is CASSSRTGGVRDTQYF. The CDR3 DNA sequence: TGTGCCAGCAGCTCTCGGACAGGGGGCGTAAGGGATACGCAGTATTTT.

The rearrangement links TRBV29-1 to TRBJ1-2, with 7 nucleotides matching TRBD1. Trimming took 3 bases from V and 3 from J; bases not matched to a gene: 10. The CDR3 has 15 residues. Per the germline V gene, CDR1 is SQVTM and CDR2 is ANQGSEA. CDR3 DNA sequence: TGCAGCGTTGAGGCAGGGGGTGATGACTACTATGGCTACACCTTC. This sequence encodes CSVEAGGDDYYGYTF.

The V call is TRBV12-3 or TRBV12-4, the J call TRBJ2-7, with 7 positions matching TRBD2. V lost 7 bases and J lost 6; bases outside the gene matches: 15. The CDR3 runs 15 residues. The CDR3 sequence is CASTSRVGGPAEQYF. The CDR3 DNA sequence: TGTGCCAGCACCTCTAGGGTGGGAGGGCCTGCCGAGCAGTACTTC.

This chain uses TRBV18 with TRBJ2-1, with TRBD2 matching 11 bases. V was pared by 5 bases and J by 6 bases, with 9 bases of the junction left unmatched. Germline-derived CDR1 and CDR2 are KGHSH and LQKENI. This CDR3 comprises 16 residues. CDR3 in amino acids: CASSSAGGLAANEQFF. CDR3 coding DNA: TGTGCCAGCTCATCTGCGGGGGGACTAGCGGCCAATGAGCAGTTCTTC.

The V call is TRBV29-1, the J call TRBJ2-1, with D uncertain. There are 11 residues in the CDR3. Germline assignment: CDR1 SQVTM and CDR2 ANQGSEA. With 5 bases removed from V and 6 bases from J, the gap between germline ends came to 8 bases. The CDR3 loop reads CSVRLTNEQFF. The CDR3 DNA sequence: TGCAGCGTTCGACTGACCAATGAGCAGTTCTTC.

The J gene is TRBJ1-1, the V gene TRBV5-6, with a possible D match to TRBD1 (6 bases). V was cut by 2 bases and J by 5 bases, with 10 bases left in between. This CDR3 is 13 amino acids long. From germline, CDR1 is SGHDT and CDR2 YYEEEE. The CDR3 loop is CASSLTGRTEAFF. Here the CDR3 DNA reads TGTGCCAGCAGCTTAACAGGGAGGACTGAAGCTTTCTTT.

V gene TRBV29-1 combines with J gene TRBJ1-1, with 8 positions matching TRBD1. Germline lookup yields CDR1 SQVTM and CDR2 ANQGSEA. This CDR3 has 13 residues. J was trimmed by 5 bases and V by 7 bases; bases with no gene match: 9. Here the CDR3 DNA reads TGCAGCGCTCCTATCCGACAGGGGACTGAAGCTTTCTTT. It is translated as CSAPIRQGTEAFF.

The rearrangement links TRBV4-1 to TRBJ2-3; 7 bases align to TRBD1. The CDR3 has 14 residues. Germline V gene lookup returns CDR1 MGHRA and CDR2 YSYEKL. The junction had 3 bases not matched to a gene; V was cut back by 3 bases and J by 3 bases. In DNA form, the CDR3 reads TGCGCCAGCAGCCATCGACAGGGTACAGATACGCAGTATTTT. Amino acid sequence: CASSHRQGTDTQYF.

This clonotype has just one count. The V and J genes are TRBV20-1 and TRBJ1-2, with D maybe TRBD1 (6 bases). The germline CDR1 and CDR2 sequences are DFQATT and SNEGSKA (reference sequence). This CDR3 region has 17 residues. Trimming removed 0 bases at V and 0 bases at J, with 17 bases between. CDR3 protein: CSARESGRGAPNYGYTF. CDR3 nucleotides: TGCAGTGCTAGAGAGTCGGGGAGGGGGGCTCCTAACTATGGCTACACCTTC.

J is TRBJ1-2 and V is TRBV20-1; D not certain. The CDR3 totals 14 residues. Germline V lookup: CDR1 DFQATT, CDR2 SNEGSKA (reference sequence). V dropped 6 bases and J dropped 5 bases, with 19 bases sitting between them. CDR3: CSAALVEGGYGYTF. The CDR3 DNA sequence: TGCAGTGCAGCCCTCGTGGAGGGCGGTTATGGCTACACCTTC.

The V and J genes are TRBV6-5 and TRBJ1-5, with D possibly matching TRBD1 (5 bases). V was cut by 6 bases and J by 1 base, with 10 bases left in between. The CDR3 runs 14 residues. Germline values: CDR1 MNHEY, CDR2 SVGAGI. For the CDR3, the DNA is TGTGCCAGCAGGGCCAGACAGAGCAATCAGCCCCAGCATTTT. Protein sequence: CASRARQSNQPQHF.

The rearrangement uses TRBV3-1 and TRBJ2-7, with D hard to call. Deletions cut 4 bases from V and 0 bases from J, with 10 bases between. The CDR3 runs 14 residues. The germline V gene encodes CDR1 LGHDT and CDR2 YNNKEL (reference sequence). CDR3 sequence reads: CASSRTFSSYEQYF. The CDR3 region has the DNA TGTGCCAGCAGCCGGACCTTCAGCTCCTACGAGCAGTACTTC.

The chain combines TRBV27 with TRBJ2-6; D gene ambiguous. Germline CDR1 MNHEY, CDR2 SMNVEV (reference sequence). Trimming left V 7 bases short and J 0 bases short, with 7 bases between. CDR3 length: 14 residues. The CDR3 sequence is CASTPRSGANVLTF. The CDR3 nucleotides read TGTGCCAGCACCCCGCGCTCTGGGGCCAACGTCCTGACTTTC.

The chain is built from TRBV4-1 and TRBJ2-7; 8 bases line up with TRBD1. Germline V gene data show CDR1 as MGHRA and CDR2 as YSYEKL. The CDR3 consists of 15 residues. Trimming at V came to 1 base and at J to 4 bases, leaving 6 bases not matched to a gene. In DNA form, the CDR3 reads TGCGCCAGCAGCCAAGTTGGGACAGGACATTACGAGCAGTACTTC. Amino acid sequence: CASSQVGTGHYEQYF.

The chain employs TRBV29-1 and TRBJ2-1; 13 bases align to TRBD2. This CDR3 spans 13 amino acids. Losses at the gene ends were 6 bases for V and 5 bases for J; bases not matched to a gene: 1. Germline-derived CDR1 and CDR2 are SQVTM and ANQGSEA. The DNA of the CDR3 is TGCAGCGTCGGGACTAGCGGGGACAATGAGCAGTTCTTC. Translating gives CSVGTSGDNEQFF.

J is TRBJ1-5 and V is TRBV25-1; D ambiguous. CDR3 length: 14 amino acids. With 1 base removed from V and 0 bases from J, the gap between germline ends came to 4 bases. Germline CDR1 and CDR2: MGHDK and SYGVNS. The CDR3 DNA reads as TGTGCCAGCAGTGAATTTGATAGCAATCAGCCCCAGCATTTT. It translates to CASSEFDSNQPQHF. Combining the CDR3 with reference TRBV25-1 and TRBJ1-5 gives the whole variable domain EADIYQTPRYLVIGTGKKITLECSQTMGHDKMYWYQQDPGMELHLIHYSYGVNSTEKGDLSSESTVSRIRTEHFPLTLESARPSHTSQYLCASSEFDSNQPQHFGDGTRLSIL.

The CDR3: CASRRGAADSYEQYF. Written as DNA, the CDR3 is TGCGCCAGCAGGCGTGGGGCCGCCGACTCCTACGAGCAGTACTTC. V and J are TRBV5-1 and TRBJ2-7; a possible D gene is TRBD1 (5 bases). Germline V gene lookup returns CDR1 SGHRS and CDR2 YFSETQ. V was pared by 5 bases and J by 0 bases, with 15 bases between. The length of the CDR3 is 15 residues.

The chain is built from TRBV7-9 and TRBJ1-1; D is unclear. The germline V gene has CDR1 SEHNR and CDR2 FQNEAQ (reference sequence). V was shortened by 4 bases and J by 6 bases, with 6 bases between the two germline ends. This CDR3 has 11 amino acids. The CDR3 spells CASSSTPEAFF. CDR3 in DNA: TGTGCCAGCAGCTCCACCCCTGAAGCTTTCTTT.

The chain carries TRBV29-1 and TRBJ2-7; TRBD1 might be the D (6 bases). Trimming pared 8 bases from V and 5 bases from J, leaving 16 bases between. Germline V lookup: CDR1 SQVTM, CDR2 ANQGSEA. This CDR3 is 12 amino acids long. The CDR3 DNA is TGCAGCCTAAGGGACACAAGGAACGAGCAGTACTTC. This translates into CSLRDTRNEQYF.

The J gene is TRBJ2-3, the V gene TRBV4-3; D uncertain. The CDR3 runs 17 residues. In germline, CDR1 is LGHNA, CDR2 YSLEER. Trimming cost V 4 bases and J 1 base, with 18 bases left between them. The CDR3 reads CASSRRLTQTGTDTQYF. The CDR3 nucleotides read TGCGCCAGCAGCCGCAGGTTGACTCAAACGGGCACAGATACGCAGTATTTT.

J is TRBJ2-7 and V is TRBV12-3 or TRBV12-4, with 7 positions matching TRBD1. V shed 5 bases, J shed 3 bases, and the junction held 7 bases outside the gene matches. The CDR3 sequence is 14 residues long. As DNA, the CDR3 is TGTGCCAGCAGTCCGGGGACAGTTCTCTACGAGCAGTACTTC. This sequence encodes CASSPGTVLYEQYF.

The V call is TRBV7-9, the J call TRBJ2-1, with unresolved D. Germline CDR1 is SEHNR and CDR2 is FQNEAQ (reference sequence). The CDR3 spans 13 residues. V was pared by 3 bases and J by 9 bases, with 12 bases between. The CDR3 DNA follows: TGTGCCAGCAGCTTCCGGGTGTTCGCTGAGCAGTTCTTC. Amino acids: CASSFRVFAEQFF.

The chain uses TRBV28 and TRBJ2-3; D may be TRBD1 (5 bases). Trimming stripped 6 bases from V and 2 bases from J, with 18 bases between. Germline V gene data show CDR1 as MDHEN and CDR2 as SYDVKM. CDR3 length equals 16 residues. CDR3 amino acids: CASSPMGGATTDTQYF. CDR3 bases: TGTGCCAGCAGCCCCATGGGTGGGGCTACCACAGATACGCAGTATTTT.

In its sample, this clonotype was seen once. This chain joins TRBV2 and TRBJ2-7, with a weak D call TRBD1 (6 bases). V dropped 6 bases and J dropped 0 bases, with 15 bases sitting between them. Germline V gene data show CDR1 as SNHLY and CDR2 as FYNNEI. This CDR3 region has 15 residues. The CDR3 DNA reads as TGTGCCAGCAGGGAAAGGACAGTCAGCTCCTACGAGCAGTACTTC. This encodes CASRERTVSSYEQYF.

CDR3 DNA sequence: TGTGCCAGCAGTATCGGACAGGCATGGGATGAGCAGTTCTTC. This gives the protein CASSIGQAWDEQFF. This chain links TRBV27 with TRBJ2-1; 7 bases are a match to TRBD1. Unmatched junction bases numbered 9, after V lost 5 bases and J lost 8 bases. From germline, CDR1 is MNHEY and CDR2 SMNVEV (reference sequence). The length of the CDR3 is 14 residues.

This sequence joins TRBV5-1 and TRBJ1-5; D gene unclear. CDR1 SGHRS and CDR2 YFSETQ come from the germline V gene. Trimming shortened V by 0 bases and J by 1 base, and 8 bases separated the two germline ends. This CDR3 comprises 15 residues. CDR3 loop: CASSLDGFSNQPQHF. CDR3 nucleotide sequence: TGCGCCAGCAGCTTGGACGGGTTCAGCAATCAGCCCCAGCATTTT.

The chain combines TRBV20-1 with TRBJ2-5; D gene ambiguous. V gave up 0 bases and J gave up 7 bases, with 21 bases separating them. Germline V gene data show CDR1 as DFQATT and CDR2 as SNEGSKA (reference sequence). The CDR3 has 16 amino acids. CDR3 sequence: CSARDGLAVKSGTQYF. The CDR3 DNA reads TGCAGTGCTAGAGACGGGTTAGCCGTAAAGAGTGGGACCCAGTACTTC.

The J gene is TRBJ2-3, the V gene TRBV20-1; no clear D. The CDR3 length is 13 residues. V was trimmed by 1 base and J by 0 bases, leaving 5 bases between them. In germline, CDR1 is DFQATT, CDR2 SNEGSKA (reference sequence). The CDR3 loop reads CSARVVSTDTQYF. CDR3 bases: TGCAGTGCTAGAGTCGTAAGCACAGATACGCAGTATTTT.